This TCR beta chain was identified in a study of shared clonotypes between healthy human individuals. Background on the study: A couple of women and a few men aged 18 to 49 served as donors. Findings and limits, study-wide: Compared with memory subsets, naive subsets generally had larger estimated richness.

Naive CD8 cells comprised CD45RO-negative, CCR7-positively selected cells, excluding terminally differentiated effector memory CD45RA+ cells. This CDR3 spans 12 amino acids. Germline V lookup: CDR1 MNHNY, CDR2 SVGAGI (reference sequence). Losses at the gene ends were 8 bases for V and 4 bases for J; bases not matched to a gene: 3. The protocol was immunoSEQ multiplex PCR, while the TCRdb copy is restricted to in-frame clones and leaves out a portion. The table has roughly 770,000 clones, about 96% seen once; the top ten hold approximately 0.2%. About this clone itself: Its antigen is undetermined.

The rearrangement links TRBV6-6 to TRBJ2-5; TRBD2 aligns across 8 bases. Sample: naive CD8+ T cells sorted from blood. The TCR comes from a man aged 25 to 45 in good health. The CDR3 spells CASGLAGETQYF. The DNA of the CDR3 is TGTGCCAGCGGACTAGCAGGAGAGACCCAGTACTTC.